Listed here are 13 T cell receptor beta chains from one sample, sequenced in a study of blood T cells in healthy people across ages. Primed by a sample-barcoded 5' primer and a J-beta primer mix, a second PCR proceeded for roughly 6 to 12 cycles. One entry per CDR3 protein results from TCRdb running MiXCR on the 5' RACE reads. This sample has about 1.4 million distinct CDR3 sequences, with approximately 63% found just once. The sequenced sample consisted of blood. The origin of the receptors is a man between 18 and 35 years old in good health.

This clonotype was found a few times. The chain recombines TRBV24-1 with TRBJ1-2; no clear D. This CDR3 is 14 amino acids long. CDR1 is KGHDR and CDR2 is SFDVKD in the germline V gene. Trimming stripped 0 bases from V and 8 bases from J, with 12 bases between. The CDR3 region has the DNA TGTGCCACCAGTGATTTGGATGGGGTTGAAGGCTACACCTTC. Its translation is CATSDLDGVEGYTF.

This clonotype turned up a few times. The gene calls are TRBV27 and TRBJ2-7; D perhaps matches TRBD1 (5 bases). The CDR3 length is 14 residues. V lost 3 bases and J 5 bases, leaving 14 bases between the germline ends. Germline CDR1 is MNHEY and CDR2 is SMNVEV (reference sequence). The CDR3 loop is CASSFLGNRHEQYF. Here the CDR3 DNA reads TGTGCCAGCAGTTTCCTGGGAAACAGGCACGAGCAGTACTTC.

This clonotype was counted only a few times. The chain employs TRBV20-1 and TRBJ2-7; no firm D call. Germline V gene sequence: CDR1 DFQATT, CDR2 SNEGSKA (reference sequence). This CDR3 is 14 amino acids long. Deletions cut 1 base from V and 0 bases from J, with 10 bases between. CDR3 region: CSARALQYSYEQYF. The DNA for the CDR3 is TGCAGTGCTAGAGCCCTCCAGTACTCCTACGAGCAGTACTTC.

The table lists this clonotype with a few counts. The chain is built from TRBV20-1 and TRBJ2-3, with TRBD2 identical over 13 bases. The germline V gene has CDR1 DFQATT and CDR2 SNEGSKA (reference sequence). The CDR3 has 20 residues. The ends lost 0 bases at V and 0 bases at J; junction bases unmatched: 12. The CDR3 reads CSARDVATSGRSTSTDTQYF. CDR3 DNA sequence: TGCAGTGCTAGAGATGTAGCGACTAGCGGGAGGAGTACTAGCACAGATACGCAGTATTTT.

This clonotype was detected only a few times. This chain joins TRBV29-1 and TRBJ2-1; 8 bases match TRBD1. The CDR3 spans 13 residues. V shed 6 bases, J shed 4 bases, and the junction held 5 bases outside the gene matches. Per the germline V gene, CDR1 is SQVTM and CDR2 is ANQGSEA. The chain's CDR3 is CSVNRDRYNEQFF. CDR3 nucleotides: TGCAGCGTAAACCGGGACAGGTACAATGAGCAGTTCTTC.

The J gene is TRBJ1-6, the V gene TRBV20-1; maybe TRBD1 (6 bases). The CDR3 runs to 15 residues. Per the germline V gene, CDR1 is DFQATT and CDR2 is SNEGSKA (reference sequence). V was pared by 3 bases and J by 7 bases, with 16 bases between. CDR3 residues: CSASTSRGGNSPLHF. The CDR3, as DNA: TGCAGTGCTAGCACTAGCAGGGGAGGCAATTCACCCCTCCACTTT.

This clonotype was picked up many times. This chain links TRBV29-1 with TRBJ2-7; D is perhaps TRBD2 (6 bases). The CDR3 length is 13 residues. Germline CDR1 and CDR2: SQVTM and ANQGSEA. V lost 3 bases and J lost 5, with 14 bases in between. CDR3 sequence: CSVDTGAYDEQYF. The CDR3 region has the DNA TGCAGCGTTGACACGGGAGCGTACGACGAGCAGTACTTC.

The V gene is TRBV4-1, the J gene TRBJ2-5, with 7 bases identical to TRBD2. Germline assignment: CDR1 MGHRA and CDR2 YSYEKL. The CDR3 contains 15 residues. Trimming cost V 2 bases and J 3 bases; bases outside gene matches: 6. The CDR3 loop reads CASSQNPAGKETQYF. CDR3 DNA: TGCGCCAGCAGCCAAAATCCAGCGGGGAAAGAGACCCAGTACTTC.

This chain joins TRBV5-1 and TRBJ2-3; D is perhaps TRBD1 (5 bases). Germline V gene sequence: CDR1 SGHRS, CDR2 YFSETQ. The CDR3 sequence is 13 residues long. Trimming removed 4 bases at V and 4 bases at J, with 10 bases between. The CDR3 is CASSLETADTQYF. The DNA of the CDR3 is TGCGCCAGCAGCCTTGAGACAGCAGATACGCAGTATTTT.

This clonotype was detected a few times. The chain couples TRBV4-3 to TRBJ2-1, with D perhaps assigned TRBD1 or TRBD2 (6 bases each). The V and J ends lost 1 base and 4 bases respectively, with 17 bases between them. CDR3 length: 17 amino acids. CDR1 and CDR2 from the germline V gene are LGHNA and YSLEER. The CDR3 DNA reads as TGCGCCAGCAGCCAAGGGCTGGAACCGGGGGCTTACAATGAGCAGTTCTTC. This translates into CASSQGLEPGAYNEQFF.

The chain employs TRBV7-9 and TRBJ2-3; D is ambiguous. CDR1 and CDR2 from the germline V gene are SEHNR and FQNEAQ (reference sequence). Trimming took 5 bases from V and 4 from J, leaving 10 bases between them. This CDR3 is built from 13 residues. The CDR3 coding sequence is TGTGCCAGCAGCATCATGGGTCCAGATACGCAGTATTTT. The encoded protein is CASSIMGPDTQYF.

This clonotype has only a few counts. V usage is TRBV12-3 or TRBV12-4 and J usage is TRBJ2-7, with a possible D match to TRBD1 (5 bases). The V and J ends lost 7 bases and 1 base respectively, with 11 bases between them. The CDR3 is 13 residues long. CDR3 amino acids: CASKLAGSYEQYF. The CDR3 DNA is TGTGCCAGCAAGTTAGCAGGGTCCTACGAGCAGTACTTC.

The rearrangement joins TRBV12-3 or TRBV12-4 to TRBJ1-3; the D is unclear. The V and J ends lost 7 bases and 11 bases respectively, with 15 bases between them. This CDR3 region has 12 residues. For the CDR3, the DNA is TGTGCCAGCACCCTCAACCGGATGGCCATATATTTT. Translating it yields CASTLNRMAIYF.